The rows below give T cell receptor beta chains drawn from one sample of a study of tumor-infiltrating lymphocytes in primary liver carcinoma. MiXCR was run by TCRdb on the multiplex PCR reads, yielding one entry per CDR3 protein. The data hold some 130,000 distinct CDR3 sequences, with about two thirds observed a single time. Sequenced input: tumor-adjacent normal liver tissue. The receptors stem from an older woman with primary liver carcinoma and hepatitis B virus infection. Each CDR3 is given with its conserved first and last residue. D genes are given only for firm matches. Clone size is stated in some rows and not others, as once, few, many or a class when expanded.

CDR3: CATTTGGVGQPQHF; DNA: TGTGCCACCACGACAGGGGGCGTGGGTCAGCCCCAGCATTTT; V: TRBV28; J: TRBJ1-5; size: many; D: TRBD1
CDR3: CASSQLKLNTEALF; DNA: TGTGCCAGTAGTCAACTCAAGCTGAACACTGAAGCTCTCTTT; V: TRBV12-3/TRBV12-4; J: TRBJ1-1; size: .; D: .
CDR3: CASSLRQTNTEAFF; DNA: TGCGCCAGCAGCTTGAGACAGACGAACACTGAAGCTTTCTTT; V: TRBV5-1; J: TRBJ1-1; size: .; D: .
CDR3: CASNLRQRVGESHF; DNA: TGTGCCAGCAACTTAAGGCAGCGTGTGGGAGAGTCTCACTTT; V: TRBV11-1; J: TRBJ2-3; size: once; D: .
CDR3: CASTLARTGMAGANVLTF; DNA: TGTGCCAGCACCTTAGCGCGGACAGGGATGGCTGGGGCCAACGTCCTGACTTTC; V: TRBV13; J: TRBJ2-6; size: .; D: TRBD1
CDR3: CASSPDRTTDTQYF; DNA: TGTGCCAGCAGCCCAGACAGGACCACAGATACGCAGTATTTT; V: TRBV7-3; J: TRBJ2-3; size: .; D: .
CDR3: CASRSRTSGNTGELFF; DNA: TGTGCCAGCAGGAGTCGGACTAGCGGGAACACCGGGGAACTGTTTTTT; V: TRBV12-3/TRBV12-4; J: TRBJ2-2; size: once; D: TRBD2
CDR3: CASSRDTETRLHEQYF; DNA: TGCGCCAGCAGCCGAGATACGGAGACAAGACTTCACGAGCAGTACTTC; V: TRBV4-1; J: TRBJ2-7; size: .; D: .
CDR3: CASSDAWPGRAYTQYF; DNA: TGTGCCAGCAGTGACGCATGGCCAGGGAGGGCCTATACGCAGTATTTT; V: TRBV12-5; J: TRBJ2-3; size: .; D: TRBD2
CDR3: CASSPWTPSYQPQHF; DNA: TGTGCCAGCAGTCCCTGGACACCTAGCTATCAGCCCCAGCATTTT; V: TRBV28; J: TRBJ1-5; size: .; D: .
CDR3: CSAAPGNATKETQYF; DNA: TGCAGCGCCGCACCAGGGAATGCCACGAAGGAGACCCAGTACTTC; V: TRBV29-1; J: TRBJ2-5; size: .; D: .
CDR3: CACTMRLAVDGEQFF; DNA: TGTGCCTGCACCATGCGACTAGCGGTAGACGGTGAGCAGTTCTTC; V: TRBV6-1; J: TRBJ2-1; size: once; D: TRBD2
CDR3: CASIPNLFYKEQFF; DNA: TGTGCCAGCATTCCAAATCTGTTCTACAAGGAGCAGTTCTTC; V: TRBV6-5; J: TRBJ2-1; size: .; D: .
CDR3: CASGRAGHEQCF; DNA: TGTGCAAGCGGGAGGGCCGGTCACGAGCAGTGCTTC; V: TRBV28; J: TRBJ2-7; size: .; D: TRBD2
CDR3: CASRLSGMYTGELFF; DNA: TGTGCCAGCAGACTATCAGGGATGTACACCGGGGAGCTGTTTTTT; V: TRBV6-5; J: TRBJ2-2; size: .; D: .
CDR3: CTSSQGSEQFF; DNA: TGTACCAGCAGCCAAGGCAGTGAACAGTTCTTC; V: TRBV4-2; J: TRBJ2-1; size: .; D: .
CDR3: CSASWGAYNEQFF; DNA: TGCAGTGCGAGCTGGGGGGCTTACAATGAGCAGTTCTTC; V: TRBV20-1; J: TRBJ2-1; size: few; D: .
CDR3: CASSQTRIRETQYF; DNA: TGTGCCAGCAGCCAGACCCGCATCCGGGAGACCCAGTACTTC; V: TRBV13; J: TRBJ2-5; size: many; D: .
CDR3: CASILGRGRFSHSSYDEQFF; DNA: TGTGCCAGCATCTTAGGGCGCGGGAGATTTTCCCATAGCTCCTACGATGAGCAGTTCTTC; V: TRBV11-3; J: TRBJ2-1; size: .; D: TRBD2
CDR3: CASSVRARNEQFF; DNA: TGTGCCAGTAGTGTTCGGGCCCGCAATGAGCAGTTCTTC; V: TRBV19; J: TRBJ2-1; size: .; D: .
CDR3: CVSNVRGRVSNTEAFF; DNA: TGTGTCAGCAACGTCAGGGGCAGGGTGAGTAACACTGAAGCTTTCTTT; V: TRBV11-3; J: TRBJ1-1; size: .; D: .
CDR3: CASNQAFRAGGVTRERFF; DNA: TGTGCCAGCAACCAAGCGTTTCGAGCGGGAGGCGTTACCAGGGAGCGGTTTTTT; V: TRBV4-2; J: TRBJ2-2; size: .; D: TRBD2
CDR3: CASSFMHSGCSNEQFF; DNA: TGTGCCAGCAGCTTCATGCATAGCGGGTGTAGCAATGAGCAGTTCTTC; V: TRBV11-1; J: TRBJ2-1; size: .; D: TRBD2
CDR3: CASRLGLAGAAGGELFF; DNA: TGTGCCAGCAGACTTGGACTAGCGGGGGCCGCAGGCGGGGAGTTGTTTTTT; V: TRBV12-3/TRBV12-4; J: TRBJ2-2; size: .; D: TRBD2
CDR3: CASSPNDRGQTDAFF; DNA: TGTGCCAGCAGCCCTAATGACAGGGGACAGACTGACGCTTTCTTT; V: TRBV11-3; J: TRBJ1-1; size: few; D: TRBD1
CDR3: CASTSSGGNTGELFF; DNA: TGTGCCAGCACCTCATCGGGAGGGAACACCGGGGAGCTGTTTTTT; V: TRBV7-9; J: TRBJ2-2; size: .; D: TRBD2
CDR3: CSVWAETNTEAFF; DNA: TGCAGCGTTTGGGCAGAGACGAACACTGAAGCTTTCTTT; V: TRBV29-1; J: TRBJ1-1; size: many; D: .
CDR3: CASTRLAPSGGTDTQYF; DNA: TGCGCCAGCACCCGACTAGCGCCGAGTGGGGGCACAGATACGCAGTATTTT; V: TRBV6-5; J: TRBJ2-3; size: once; D: TRBD2
CDR3: CVSSSGTPVNTQYF; DNA: TGTGTCAGCAGCTCAGGGACTCCCGTTAATACGCAGTATTTT; V: TRBV5-4; J: TRBJ2-3; size: once; D: .
CDR3: CARTPANYYNEQFF; DNA: TGTGCCAGAACTCCAGCCAACTATTACAATGAGCAGTTCTTC; V: TRBV12-3/TRBV12-4; J: TRBJ2-1; size: .; D: .
CDR3: CASSEAGCVYEQYF; DNA: TGCGCCAGTAGCGAAGCAGGGTGCGTCTACGAGCAGTACTTC; V: TRBV4-1; J: TRBJ2-7; size: .; D: .
CDR3: CSVGGLTSGRVGGELFF; DNA: TGTAGCGTTGGTGGGCTTACTAGCGGGAGGGTCGGCGGGGAGCTGTTTTTT; V: TRBV29-1; J: TRBJ2-2; size: .; D: TRBD2
CDR3: CASSFMDRYEKYF; DNA: TGTGCCAGCAGTTTCATGGATCGGTACGAGAAGTACTTC; V: TRBV11-2; J: TRBJ2-7; size: .; D: .
CDR3: CASSLGPLSNTEAFF; DNA: TGTGCCAGCAGCTTGGGACCATTGTCGAACACTGAAGCTTTCTTT; V: TRBV5-4; J: TRBJ1-1; size: many; D: .
CDR3: CAGSLATQGYNEQCF; DNA: TGTGCCGGCAGCTTAGCGACACAGGGGTACAATGAGCAGTGTTTC; V: TRBV11-2; J: TRBJ2-1; size: .; D: TRBD1
CDR3: CASSPPGGSYKRYF; DNA: TGTGCCAGCAGCCCTCCCGGGGGCTCCTATAAGCGGTACTTC; V: TRBV11-2; J: TRBJ2-7; size: .; D: .
CDR3: CASGTGKTSYNEQFF; DNA: TGTGCCAGCGGAACAGGGAAAACCTCCTACAATGAGCAGTTCTTC; V: TRBV28; J: TRBJ2-1; size: .; D: .
CDR3: CASGFLGTANYVQYF; DNA: TGTGCCAGCGGCTTTTTAGGGACAGCCAATTACGTGCAGTACTTC; V: TRBV28; J: TRBJ2-7; size: .; D: TRBD1
CDR3: CASSYRLKTQYF; DNA: TGTGCCAGCAGCTACAGGTTAAAGACCCAGTACTTC; V: TRBV13; J: TRBJ2-5; size: .; D: .
CDR3: CASSFDTDNEQSF; DNA: TGTGCCAGCAGTTTCGACACGGATAATGAGCAGTCCTTC; V: TRBV11-1; J: TRBJ2-1; size: .; D: .
CDR3: CSVSTGSTDTQYF; DNA: TGCAGCGTTTCAACGGGTTCCACAGATACGCAGTATTTT; V: TRBV29-1; J: TRBJ2-3; size: many; D: .
CDR3: CASSLGWLALEAEQYF; DNA: TGTGCCAGCAGCTTAGGGTGGCTAGCCTTGGAGGCAGAGCAGTACTTC; V: TRBV7-9; J: TRBJ2-7; size: .; D: .
CDR3: CASGLVRLGGGYTF; DNA: TGTGCTAGTGGTTTGGTACGTTTGGGAGGCGGCTATACCTTC; V: TRBV12-5; J: TRBJ1-2; size: .; D: .
CDR3: CAGSQGQGSGVIAKNIQYF; DNA: TGTGCCGGCAGTCAAGGACAGGGGAGTGGAGTGATAGCCAAAAACATTCAGTACTTC; V: TRBV28; J: TRBJ2-4; size: .; D: TRBD1
CDR3: CAISVGGRAGETQYF; DNA: TGTGCCATCAGTGTCGGCGGGAGGGCCGGAGAGACCCAGTACTTC; V: TRBV10-3; J: TRBJ2-5; size: many; D: TRBD2
CDR3: CAWSKAGGLEKFF; DNA: TGTGCCTGGAGTAAAGCGGGAGGGCTTGAGAAGTTCTTC; V: TRBV30; J: TRBJ2-1; size: .; D: TRBD2
CDR3: CASRKGQSSYNEQFF; DNA: TGCGCCAGCAGGAAGGGACAAAGCTCCTACAATGAGCAGTTCTTC; V: TRBV5-1; J: TRBJ2-1; size: many; D: .
CDR3: CACSLTGTGNDYTF; DNA: TGTGCCTGCAGCTTGACCGGGACAGGGAATGACTACACCTTC; V: TRBV5-6; J: TRBJ1-2; size: .; D: TRBD1
CDR3: CASSLVSGAGGNEQYF; DNA: TGTGCCAGCAGCTTAGTGTCGGGAGCAGGAGGCAACGAGCAGTACTTC; V: TRBV11-2; J: TRBJ2-7; size: .; D: .
CDR3: CASSEVADTAGSLLHF; DNA: TGTGCCAGCAGTGAAGTAGCGGATACGGCCGGATCACTCCTCCACTTT; V: TRBV6-1; J: TRBJ1-6; size: .; D: .
CDR3: CASRPARKNQPQHF; DNA: TGTGCCAGTAGGCCTGCTAGGAAGAATCAGCCCCAGCATTTT; V: TRBV12-3/TRBV12-4; J: TRBJ1-5; size: .; D: .
CDR3: CATRRTGKGNQPKHF; DNA: TGTGCCACCCGAAGGACAGGCAAGGGCAATCAGCCCAAGCATTTT; V: TRBV6-1; J: TRBJ1-5; size: .; D: TRBD1
CDR3: CASSQGSPVGSSPFHF; DNA: TGTGCCAGCAGCCAAGGGTCTCCAGTTGGGAGTTCACCCTTCCACTTT; V: TRBV28; J: TRBJ1-6; size: .; D: .
CDR3: CATSDRQGAFNNEQFF; DNA: TGTGCCACCAGTGATCGACAGGGGGCTTTTAACAATGAGCAGTTCTTC; V: TRBV24-1; J: TRBJ2-1; size: few; D: TRBD1
CDR3: CASGVTENEQYF; DNA: TGTGCCAGCGGGGTGACCGAAAACGAGCAGTACTTT; V: TRBV7-9; J: TRBJ2-7; size: .; D: .
CDR3: CASRKQGTVNIEAFF; DNA: TGTGCCAGCAGGAAACAGGGGACGGTGAACATTGAAGCTTTCTTT; V: TRBV11-2; J: TRBJ1-1; size: .; D: TRBD1
CDR3: CANTSSMGTQYF; DNA: TGTGCCAACACCTCCTCGATGGGTACCCAGTACTTC; V: TRBV28; J: TRBJ2-5; size: .; D: .
CDR3: CASSLGSPGHGYTF; DNA: TGTGCCAGCAGTCTAGGATCTCCAGGCCATGGCTACACCTTC; V: TRBV28; J: TRBJ1-2; size: .; D: .
CDR3: CIVAYRGGNEQFF; DNA: TGCATCGTTGCTTACAGGGGAGGTAATGAGCAGTTCTTC; V: TRBV29-1; J: TRBJ2-1; size: once; D: .
CDR3: CASSLLAENTQYF; DNA: TGTGCCAGCAGCCTACTAGCGGAGAATACGCAGTATTTT; V: TRBV7-9; J: TRBJ2-3; size: .; D: TRBD2